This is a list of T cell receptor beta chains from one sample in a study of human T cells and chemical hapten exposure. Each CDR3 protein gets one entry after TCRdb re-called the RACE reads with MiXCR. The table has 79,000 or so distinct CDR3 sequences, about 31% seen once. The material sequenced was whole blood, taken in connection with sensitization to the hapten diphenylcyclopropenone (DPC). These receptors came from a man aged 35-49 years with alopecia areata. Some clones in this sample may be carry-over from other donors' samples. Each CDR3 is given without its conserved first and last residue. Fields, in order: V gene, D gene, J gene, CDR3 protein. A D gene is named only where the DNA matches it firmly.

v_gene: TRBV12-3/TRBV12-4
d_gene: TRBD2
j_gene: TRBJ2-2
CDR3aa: ASRLAGGAGELF

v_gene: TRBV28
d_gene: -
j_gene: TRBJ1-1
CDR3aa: ASSLWGRGGTEAF

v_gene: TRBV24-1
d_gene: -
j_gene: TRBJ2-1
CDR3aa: ATSDLWGANEQF

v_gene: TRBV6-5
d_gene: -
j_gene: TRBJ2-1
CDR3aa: ASSRQGGLREQF

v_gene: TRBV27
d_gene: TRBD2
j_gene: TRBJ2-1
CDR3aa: ASSLSPSGRDEQF

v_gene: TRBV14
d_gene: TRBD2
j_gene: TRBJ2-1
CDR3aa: ASSQDTPGLSQQF

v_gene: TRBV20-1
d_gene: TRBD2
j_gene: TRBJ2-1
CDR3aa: SALTTSGSYGEQF

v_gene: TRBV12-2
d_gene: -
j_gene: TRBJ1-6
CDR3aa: ASRSRRRSNSPLH

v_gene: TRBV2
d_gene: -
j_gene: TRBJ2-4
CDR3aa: ASSELGGGKNIQY

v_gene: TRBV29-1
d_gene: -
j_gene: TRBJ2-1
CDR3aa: SVEAERSYNEQF

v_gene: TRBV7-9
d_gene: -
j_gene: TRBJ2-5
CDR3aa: ATTTDLQETQY

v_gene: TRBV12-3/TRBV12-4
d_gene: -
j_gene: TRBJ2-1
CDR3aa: ASSLRTPFSSYNEQF

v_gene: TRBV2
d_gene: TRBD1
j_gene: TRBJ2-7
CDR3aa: ASRAPPGQGRYEQY

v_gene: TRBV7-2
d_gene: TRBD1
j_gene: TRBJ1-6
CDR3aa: ASSKRDRVPLYNSPLH

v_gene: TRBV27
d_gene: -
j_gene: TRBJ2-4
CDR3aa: ASQSNIQY

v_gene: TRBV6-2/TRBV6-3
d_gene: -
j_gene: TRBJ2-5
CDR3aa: ASSYSSGVETQY

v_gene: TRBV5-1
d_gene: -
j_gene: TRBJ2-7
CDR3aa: ASSLSQGPYEQY

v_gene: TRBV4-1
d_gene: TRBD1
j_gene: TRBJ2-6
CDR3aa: ASSQVPGQGLSGANVLT

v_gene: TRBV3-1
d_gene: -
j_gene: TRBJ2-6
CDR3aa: ASSQTRQERSGANVLT

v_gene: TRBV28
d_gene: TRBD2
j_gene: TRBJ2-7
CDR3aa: ASTPTSGYDEQY

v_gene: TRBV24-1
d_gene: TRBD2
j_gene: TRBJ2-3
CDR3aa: ATCGTSARDTRY

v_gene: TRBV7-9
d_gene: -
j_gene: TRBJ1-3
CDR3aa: ASSHSPSGNTIY

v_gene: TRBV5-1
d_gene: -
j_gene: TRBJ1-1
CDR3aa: ASSLGGGNTEAF

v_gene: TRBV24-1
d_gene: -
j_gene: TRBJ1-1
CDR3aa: ATSDSRQSQAF

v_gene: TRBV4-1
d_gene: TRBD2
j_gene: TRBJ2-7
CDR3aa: ASSQDSGSFYEQY

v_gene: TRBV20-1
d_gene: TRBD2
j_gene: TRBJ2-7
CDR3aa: SARTAGAYEQY

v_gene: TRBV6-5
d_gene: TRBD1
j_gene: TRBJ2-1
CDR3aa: ASSYGTGFSSYNEQF

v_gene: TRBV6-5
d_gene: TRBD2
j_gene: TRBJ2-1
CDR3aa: ASSQGLASYNEQF

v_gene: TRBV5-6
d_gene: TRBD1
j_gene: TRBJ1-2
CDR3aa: ASSLPPGQSNYGYT

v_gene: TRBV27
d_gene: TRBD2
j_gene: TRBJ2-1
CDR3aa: ASRVTTSGRQEQF

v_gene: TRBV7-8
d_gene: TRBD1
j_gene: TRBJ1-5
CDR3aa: ASSSRTGYSNQPQH

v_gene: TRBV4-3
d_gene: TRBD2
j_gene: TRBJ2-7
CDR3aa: ASSQAWLAGSSYEQY

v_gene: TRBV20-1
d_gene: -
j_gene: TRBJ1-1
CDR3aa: SVRRPGGETEAF

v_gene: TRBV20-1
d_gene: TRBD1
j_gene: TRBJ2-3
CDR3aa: SATIQGAGTDTQY

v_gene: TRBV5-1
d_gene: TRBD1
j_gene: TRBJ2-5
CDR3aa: ASSSSSRDREETQY

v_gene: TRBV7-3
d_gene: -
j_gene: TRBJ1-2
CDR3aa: ASSLLGGGNYGYT

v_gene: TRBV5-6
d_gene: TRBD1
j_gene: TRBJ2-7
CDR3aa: ASSILIPGQYDEQY

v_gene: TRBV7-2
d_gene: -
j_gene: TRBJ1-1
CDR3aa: ASSVNRDQNTEAF

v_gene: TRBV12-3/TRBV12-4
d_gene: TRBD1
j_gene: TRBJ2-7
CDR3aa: ASSFWDRVSYEQY

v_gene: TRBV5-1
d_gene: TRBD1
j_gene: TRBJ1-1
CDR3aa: ASSTGTGGFGTEAF

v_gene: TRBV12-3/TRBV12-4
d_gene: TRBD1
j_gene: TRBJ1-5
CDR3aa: ASRPGQGAGQPQH

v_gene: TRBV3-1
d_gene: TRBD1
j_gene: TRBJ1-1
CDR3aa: ASSKGGQNTEAF

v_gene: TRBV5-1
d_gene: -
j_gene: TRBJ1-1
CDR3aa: ASSLQGSAMNTEAF

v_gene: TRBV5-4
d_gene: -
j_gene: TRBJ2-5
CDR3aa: ASSLPKEIQY

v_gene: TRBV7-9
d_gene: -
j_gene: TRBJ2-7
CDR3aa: ASSPVPGEQY

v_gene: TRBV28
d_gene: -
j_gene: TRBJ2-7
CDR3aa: ASSPLYTGSYEQY

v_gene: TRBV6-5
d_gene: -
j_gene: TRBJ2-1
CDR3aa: ASSRGHNEQF

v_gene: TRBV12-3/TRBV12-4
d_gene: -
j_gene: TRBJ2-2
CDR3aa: ASSFTTNTGELF